The rows below give T cell receptor beta chains drawn from one sample of a study of T cell responses to AZD1222 COVID-19 vaccine. Method: immunoSEQ multiplex PCR; TCRdb's copy keeps in-frame clones and lacks some. The sample lists about 150,000 clones, about 95% seen once, with around 1.3% in the top ten. Specimen: peripheral blood, collected on day 0 of AZD1222 vaccination. The source is an adult in good health. Each CDR3 is given with its conserved first and last residue. A D gene is named only where the DNA matches it firmly. The size of a clone is reported for some rows only, either as once, few or many, or as a class for expanded clones.

v_gene	d_gene	j_gene	abundance	CDR3nt	CDR3aa
TRBV5-1	-	TRBJ2-1	-	TGCGCCAGCTCCCGTGGCTCCCAAAATTCCTACAATGAGCAGTTCTTC	CASSRGSQNSYNEQFF
TRBV18	-	TRBJ2-1	-	TGTGCCAGCTCACCATCTCTGACAGTCAATGAGCAGTTCTTC	CASSPSLTVNEQFF
TRBV19	-	TRBJ1-2	-	TGTGCCAGTAGTAGCCAGGGTGGTGGCTACACCTTC	CASSSQGGGYTF
TRBV5-1	TRBD1	TRBJ1-1	-	TGCGCCAGCAGCTTGGTCCTCGGGACAGGGGGGACTGAAGCTTTCTTT	CASSLVLGTGGTEAFF
TRBV19	TRBD1	TRBJ1-2	-	TGTGCCAGTAGTATCGTAGGGGGCTTCTATGGCTACACCTTC	CASSIVGGFYGYTF
TRBV14	TRBD1	TRBJ1-2	-	TGTGCCAGCAGCCCCTATCACGGGACAGGGGCGCTACGACCCTATGGCTACACCTTC	CASSPYHGTGALRPYGYTF
TRBV19	-	TRBJ2-6	-	TGTGCCAGTAGTAGGACTGGGGCTGCGAACTCTGGGGCCAACGTCCTGACTTTC	CASSRTGAANSGANVLTF
TRBV9	TRBD1	TRBJ2-2	-	TGTGCCAGCAGCGGAGGGGGCTGGAACACCGGGGAGCTGTTTTTT	CASSGGGWNTGELFF
TRBV2	-	TRBJ1-1	-	TGTGCCACGCAAGAAAACCGGAACACTGAAGCTTTCTTT	CATQENRNTEAFF
TRBV6-5	-	TRBJ2-2	-	TGTGCCAGCAGTTACTCCGGCAGTCACGGGGAGCTGTTTTTT	CASSYSGSHGELFF
TRBV19	-	TRBJ2-4	-	TGTGCCAGTAGTAGGGGATCATGGGCTTCTATTCAGTACTTC	CASSRGSWASIQYF
TRBV7-2	-	TRBJ1-6	once	TGTGCCAGCAGCTATGAGGCCACCTCACCCCTCCACTTT	CASSYEATSPLHF
TRBV14	-	TRBJ2-5	-	TGTGCCAGCAGCCACAACGTACAGGGATTAGAGACCCAGTACTTC	CASSHNVQGLETQYF
TRBV2	TRBD1	TRBJ1-2	-	TGTGCCAGCTCGCGCACCCGGACAGGGAACTATGGCTACACCTTC	CASSRTRTGNYGYTF
TRBV6-1	-	TRBJ2-2	-	TGTGCCAGCAGTGAAGCCTCTGCGCGGGGTCCCGGGGAGCTGTTTTTT	CASSEASARGPGELFF
TRBV15	TRBD2	TRBJ2-1	-	TGTGCCACCAGCTACCTTAGCGGGAGAGGGGATGAGCAGTTCTTC	CATSYLSGRGDEQFF
TRBV5-1	-	TRBJ1-1	-	TGCGCCAGCAGCTTACAAATGACAGTTTCGAACACTGAAGCTTTCTTT	CASSLQMTVSNTEAFF
TRBV19	-	TRBJ1-1	once	TGTGCCAGTAGTATAATACTATCGAACACTGAAGCTTTCTTT	CASSIILSNTEAFF
TRBV20-1	-	TRBJ1-2	-	TGCAGTGCCCGGGGGGTCTATGGCTACACCTTC	CSARGVYGYTF
TRBV4-2	TRBD1	TRBJ2-2	-	TGTGCCAGCAGCCATGGAATCGGGACAGAGAACACCGGGGAGCTGTTTTTT	CASSHGIGTENTGELFF
TRBV7-2	TRBD1	TRBJ1-1	-	TGTGCCAGCAGCTTGGGACAGAGTGAAGCTTTCTTT	CASSLGQSEAFF
TRBV12-3/TRBV12-4	-	TRBJ2-1	-	TGTGCCAGCAGTTTATCGGTTGAGCAGTTCTTC	CASSLSVEQFF